This T cell receptor beta chain was recovered during a study of blood T cell repertoires in COVID-19. Study-level background: Donors in the United States, Italy and Spain gave samples during acute or convalescent COVID-19. Sample material is recorded as cDNA or gDNA derived from T cells, B-cell-depleted T cells, or PBMCs.

Germline loops: CDR1 SGHVS, CDR2 FQNEAQ. V was pared by 5 bases and J by 4 bases, with 5 bases of the junction left unmatched. This CDR3 comprises 15 residues. Authors' analysis steps: Amplification of reference gene primers provided the estimated nucleated cell counts. Data came from immunoSEQ multiplex PCR; TCRdb stores just in-frame clones and leaves some out. Clone size and the V and J calls come from that table; the DNA yielded D and trimming. The sample lists about 44,000 clones, 85% to 90% seen once, with about 5% in the top ten. Sequencing was carried out using peripheral blood. This chain links TRBV7-8 with TRBJ2-7; 13 bases fit TRBD2. The sequence was obtained from a human donor in a cohort sampled during active COVID-19. CDR3 DNA sequence: TGTGCCAGCAGCCCGCGGACTAGCGGGAGTTACGAGCAGTACTTC. As protein: CASSPRTSGSYEQYF. The entire variable domain, with the rest obtained from reference TRBV7-8 and TRBJ2-7, is as follows: GAGVSQSPRYKVAKRGQDVALRCDPISGHVSLFWYQQALGQGPEFLTYFQNEAQLDKSGLPSDRFFAERPEGSVSTLKIQRTQQEDSAVYLCASSPRTSGSYEQYFGPGTRLTVT.